Listed below are T cell receptor beta chains from one sample, sequenced in a study of control samples from healthy donors and cancer patients. TCRdb keeps only in-frame clones here, not all; method: immunoSEQ multiplex PCR. The top ten clones hold approximately 1% of a sample with over 150,000 clones, 96% of them seen once. Sequences were obtained from blood. The receptors shown here come from a woman aged 25 to 39 in good health. The CDR3 runs from the conserved cysteine through the conserved F or W. D genes are given only for firm matches. Clone size is shown for a subset of rows, as once, few, many or a class of expanded clone.

TRBJ2-1,TRBV24-1,.,.,TGTGCCACCAGTGTGGGTGGTACCTCCTACAATGAGCAGTTCTTC,CATSVGGTSYNEQFF
TRBJ1-5,TRBV2,TRBD1,.,TGTGCCAGCAGTGGGACAGGGGGCGATCAGCCCCAGCATTTT,CASSGTGGDQPQHF
TRBJ2-1,TRBV7-8,.,once,TGTGCCAGCAGCTTCGGGGTATCAGGCTCCTACAATGAGCAGTTCTTC,CASSFGVSGSYNEQFF
TRBJ2-1,TRBV2,TRBD2,.,TGTGCCAGCAGTGAAGGGGGACTAGCGGGGTACAATGAGCAGTTCTTC,CASSEGGLAGYNEQFF
TRBJ1-3,TRBV10-3,TRBD1,once,TGTGCCATCAGTGAGTCCCCTACAGGGGCTGACACCATATATTTT,CAISESPTGADTIYF
TRBJ2-5,TRBV3-1/TRBV3-2,.,.,TGTGCCAGCAGCCAAGGATCCGGGAGCGGGGAGACCCAGTACTTC,CASSQGSGSGETQYF
TRBJ2-7,TRBV27,.,.,TGTGCCAGCAGTCCCTCATATAACCACGAGCAGTACTTC,CASSPSYNHEQYF
TRBJ2-1,TRBV11-2,.,.,TGTGCCAGCAGTCCAGCTTCGGTCCAGTTATTCGTCTACAATGAGCAGTTCTTC,CASSPASVQLFVYNEQFF
TRBJ2-2,TRBV28,.,.,TGTGCCAGCAGGATTTATGCGGTCGCGAACACCGGGGAGCTGTTTTTT,CASRIYAVANTGELFF
TRBJ2-1,TRBV7-3,TRBD1,.,TGTGCCAGCAGCTGGCAGGGGGCGGATGAGCAGTTCTTC,CASSWQGADEQFF
TRBJ2-1,TRBV19,TRBD2,.,TGTGCCAGTAGTATACTAGCGGGAGGGACCAATGAGCAGTTCTTC,CASSILAGGTNEQFF
TRBJ2-7,TRBV6-1,.,.,TGTGCCAGCAGTGAAGTCTCCTACGAGCAGTACTTC,CASSEVSYEQYF
TRBJ2-1,TRBV18,.,.,TGTGCCAGCTCACCACCGGCCGGCCCGGTGTTCTTC,CASSPPAGPVFF
TRBJ2-3,TRBV24-1,.,.,TGTGCCACCAGTGAATACACAGGGAATACGCAGTATTTT,CATSEYTGNTQYF
TRBJ2-1,TRBV20-1,TRBD2,once,TGCAGTGCTAGTCCAGCGGGGGGACAAATGGGCTACAATGAGCAGTTCTTC,CSASPAGGQMGYNEQFF
TRBJ2-5,TRBV20-1,TRBD2,.,TGCAGTGCTAGTTACGATTGGGGGGGGACGGCAGAGACCCAGTACTTC,CSASYDWGGTAETQYF
TRBJ2-1,TRBV27,TRBD2,.,TGTGCCAGCAGTTTTTTTGGGGCTAGCGGGAGCCATGAGCAGTTCTTC,CASSFFGASGSHEQFF
TRBJ2-1,TRBV3-1/TRBV3-2,TRBD1,.,TGTGCCAGCAGGGAACTTACAGGGGGAGGTGAGCAGTTCTTC,CASRELTGGGEQFF
TRBJ1-1,TRBV5-4,.,.,TGTGCCAGCAGCTTGGGGCAGGGTAGGCCTGAAGCTTTCTTT,CASSLGQGRPEAFF
TRBJ1-1,TRBV28,.,.,TGTGCCAGCAGTTTATTGTTCGGGCATATGAACACTGAAGCTTTCTTT,CASSLLFGHMNTEAFF
TRBJ2-3,TRBV24-1,TRBD2,.,TGTGCCACCAGTGAAGCGGGCCCAAAACTAGCGGGGTCTATAGATACGCAGTATTTT,CATSEAGPKLAGSIDTQYF
TRBJ2-1,TRBV2,.,.,TGTGCCACCTCAAGAGGGAGCTCCTACAATGAGCAGTTCTTC,CATSRGSSYNEQFF
TRBJ2-3,TRBV28,TRBD2,.,TGTGCCAGCAGTCGAAGCGGGAGGGCCGCAGATACGCAGTATTTT,CASSRSGRAADTQYF